The rows below give T cell receptor beta chains drawn from one sample of a study of control samples from healthy donors and cancer patients. Sequencing was performed with immunoSEQ multiplex PCR; in TCRdb, only in-frame clones are kept and a portion is missing. The sample records about 82,000 clones, around 87% being singletons. Material for sequencing was blood. The receptors derive from a man over 45 in good health. The CDR3 runs from the conserved cysteine through the conserved F or W. D genes are given only for firm matches. Part of the rows lack a size; the others show once, few, many or a class for expanded clones.

cdr3_nt | cdr3_aa | clone_size | d_call | j_call | cdr3_length | v_call
TGTGCCAGCAGTCGGTATAGAGCTTTCTTT | CASSRYRAFF | - | - | TRBJ1-1 | 10 | TRBV12-3/TRBV12-4
TGCGCCAGCAGCCCCGACAGGGGGCGACATGGCTACACCTTC | CASSPDRGRHGYTF | few | TRBD1 | TRBJ1-2 | 14 | TRBV5-1
TGTGCCAGCAGCTTGGGGAGACTAGCGGGCGATGAGCAGTTCTTC | CASSLGRLAGDEQFF | - | TRBD2 | TRBJ2-1 | 15 | TRBV5-5
TGCAGTGCTAGTAGAATGCCGGGACAGCTTTATAGCAATCAGCCCCAGCATTTT | CSASRMPGQLYSNQPQHF | - | TRBD1 | TRBJ1-5 | 18 | TRBV20-1
TGTGCCAGCAGCAAAGAGGGGGGGGCCAACGTCCTGACTTTC | CASSKEGGANVLTF | - | - | TRBJ2-6 | 14 | TRBV21-1
TGTGCCAGTAGTGACCGGGACAAGCCCTACGAGCAGTACTTC | CASSDRDKPYEQYF | - | - | TRBJ2-7 | 14 | TRBV19
TGTGCCAGCAGCCCTGGACAGATTACCCAAGAGACCCAGTACTTC | CASSPGQITQETQYF | - | - | TRBJ2-5 | 15 | TRBV14
TGTGCCAGCAGCTTGGATACCTCTAATGAAAAACTGTTTTTT | CASSLDTSNEKLFF | - | - | TRBJ1-4 | 14 | TRBV7-2
TGTGCCAGCAGTGAAGAACTAGCGGTTAGCACAGATACGCAGTATTTT | CASSEELAVSTDTQYF | once | TRBD2 | TRBJ2-3 | 16 | TRBV2
TGCAGCGTTGAAGACGTTGTCTGGGGGATGGAAGATACGCAGTATTTT | CSVEDVVWGMEDTQYF | - | - | TRBJ2-3 | 16 | TRBV29-1
TGTGCCAGCAGCTTGGACAGGGGCGTCTATGGCTACACCTTC | CASSLDRGVYGYTF | - | TRBD1 | TRBJ1-2 | 14 | TRBV7-9
TGTGCCAGCAGCAAGGACGGTGCGGGGTACGAGCAGTACTTC | CASSKDGAGYEQYF | - | - | TRBJ2-7 | 14 | TRBV21-1
TGTGCCAGCAGCTTAGAGCCCATGACAGGCGTTAGACTCTATGGCTACACCTTC | CASSLEPMTGVRLYGYTF | - | - | TRBJ1-2 | 18 | TRBV7-2
TGTGCCAGTAGTCGCCCCCCCATGAACACTGAAGCTTTCTTT | CASSRPPMNTEAFF | - | - | TRBJ1-1 | 14 | TRBV19
TGTGCCAGCAGCTTAAATACCGGGGTGGAAGCTTTCTTT | CASSLNTGVEAFF | - | - | TRBJ1-1 | 13 | TRBV7-9
TGTGCCACCAGTGATTTTGGGGAACCGGGAGTTCGGGATACGCAGTATTTT | CATSDFGEPGVRDTQYF | - | - | TRBJ2-3 | 17 | TRBV24-1
TGTGCCAGCAGCCAAGTTGGCGGTTCCGGTGGCTACACCTTC | CASSQVGGSGGYTF | few | - | TRBJ1-2 | 14 | TRBV3-1/TRBV3-2
TGTGCCAGCTCACCCGGGACTAGCGCCTACAATGAGCAGTTCTTC | CASSPGTSAYNEQFF | - | TRBD2 | TRBJ2-1 | 15 | TRBV18
TGCGCCAGCAGCCAAGATCCCCTAGCTGAGACCCAGTACTTC | CASSQDPLAETQYF | - | - | TRBJ2-5 | 14 | TRBV4-3
TGTGCCATCGGAACAGGACTAGCGGGGACCGGGGAGCTGTTTTTT | CAIGTGLAGTGELFF | - | TRBD2 | TRBJ2-2 | 15 | TRBV10-3